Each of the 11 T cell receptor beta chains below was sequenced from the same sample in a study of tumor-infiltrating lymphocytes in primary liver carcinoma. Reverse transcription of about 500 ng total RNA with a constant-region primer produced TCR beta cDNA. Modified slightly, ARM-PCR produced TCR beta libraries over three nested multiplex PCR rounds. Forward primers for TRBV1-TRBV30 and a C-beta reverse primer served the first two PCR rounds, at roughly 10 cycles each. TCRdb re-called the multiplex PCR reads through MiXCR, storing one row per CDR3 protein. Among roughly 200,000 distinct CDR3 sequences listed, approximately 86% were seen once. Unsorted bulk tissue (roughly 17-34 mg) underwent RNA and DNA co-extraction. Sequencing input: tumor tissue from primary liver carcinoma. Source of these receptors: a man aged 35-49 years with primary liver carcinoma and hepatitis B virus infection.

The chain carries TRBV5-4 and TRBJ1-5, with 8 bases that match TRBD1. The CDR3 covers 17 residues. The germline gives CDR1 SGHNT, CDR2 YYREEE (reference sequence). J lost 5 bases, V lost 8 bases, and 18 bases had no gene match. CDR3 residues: CASSLTPDRGMDQPQHF. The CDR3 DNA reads TGTGCCAGTAGCCTTACCCCCGACAGGGGAATGGATCAGCCCCAGCATTTT.

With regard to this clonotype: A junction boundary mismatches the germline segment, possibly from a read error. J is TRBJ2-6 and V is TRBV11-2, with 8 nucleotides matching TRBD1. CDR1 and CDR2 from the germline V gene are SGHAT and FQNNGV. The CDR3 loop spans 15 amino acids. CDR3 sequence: CASRLDRVGTNVLTF. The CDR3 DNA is TGTGCCAGCAGGTTGGACAGGGTTGGGACCAACGTCCTGACTTTC. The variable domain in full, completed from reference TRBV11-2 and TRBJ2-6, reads EAGVAQSPRYKIIEKRQSVAFWCNPISGHATLYWYQQILGQGPKLLIQFQNNGVVDDSQLPKDRFSAERLKGVDSTLKIQPAKLEDSAVYLCASRLDRVGTNVLTFGAGSRLTVL.

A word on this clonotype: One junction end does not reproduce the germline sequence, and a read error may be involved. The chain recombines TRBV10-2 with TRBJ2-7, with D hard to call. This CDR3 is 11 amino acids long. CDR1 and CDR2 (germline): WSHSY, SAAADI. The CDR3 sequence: CASSLAYEQYF. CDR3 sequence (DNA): TGCGCAAGTAGCCTGGCCTACGAACAGTACTTC.

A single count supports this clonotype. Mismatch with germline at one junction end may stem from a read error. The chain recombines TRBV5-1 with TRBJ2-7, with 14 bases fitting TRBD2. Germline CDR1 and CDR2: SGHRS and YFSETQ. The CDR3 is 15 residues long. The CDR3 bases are TGCGCCAACAGCGTGGGGACTAGCGGGAGCCCCAAGCAGTACTTC. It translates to CANSVGTSGSPKQYF.

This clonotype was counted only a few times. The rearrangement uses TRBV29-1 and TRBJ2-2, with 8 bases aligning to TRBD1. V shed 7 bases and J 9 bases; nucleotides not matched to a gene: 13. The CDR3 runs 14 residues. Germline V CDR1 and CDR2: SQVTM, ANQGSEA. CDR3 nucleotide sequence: TGCAGCGCCCAAGGACAGGGTAACATCCGGGAGCTGTTTTTT. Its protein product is CSAQGQGNIRELFF.

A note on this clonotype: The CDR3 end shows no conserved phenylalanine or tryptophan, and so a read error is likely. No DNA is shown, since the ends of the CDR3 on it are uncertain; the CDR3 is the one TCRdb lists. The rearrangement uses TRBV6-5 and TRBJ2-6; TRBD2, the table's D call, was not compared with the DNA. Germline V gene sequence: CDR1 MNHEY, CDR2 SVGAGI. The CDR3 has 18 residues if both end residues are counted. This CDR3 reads CASSHKPSGSTGANVLIL.

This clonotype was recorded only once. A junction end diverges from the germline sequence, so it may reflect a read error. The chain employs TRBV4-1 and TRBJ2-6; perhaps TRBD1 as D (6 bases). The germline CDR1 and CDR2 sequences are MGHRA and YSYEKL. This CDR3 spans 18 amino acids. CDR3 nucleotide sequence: TGCGCCAGCAGCCAAGCCCGCACAGGCCGCTCTGGGGGCAACGTCCTGGCTTTC. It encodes CASSQARTGRSGGNVLAF.

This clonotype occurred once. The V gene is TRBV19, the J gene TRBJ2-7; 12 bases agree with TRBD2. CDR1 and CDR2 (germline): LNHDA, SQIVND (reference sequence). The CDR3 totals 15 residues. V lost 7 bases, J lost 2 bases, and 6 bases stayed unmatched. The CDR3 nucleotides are TGTGCCAGTAATATCGCTAGCGGGAGGGCCTACGAGCAGTACTTC. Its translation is CASNIASGRAYEQYF.

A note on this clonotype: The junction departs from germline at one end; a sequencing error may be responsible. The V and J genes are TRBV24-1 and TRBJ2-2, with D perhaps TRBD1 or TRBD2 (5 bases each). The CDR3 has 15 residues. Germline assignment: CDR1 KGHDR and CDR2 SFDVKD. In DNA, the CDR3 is TGTGCCACCAGTAAAGGGGATTACGACACCGGGGACCTGTTTTTT. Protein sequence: CATSKGDYDTGDLFF.

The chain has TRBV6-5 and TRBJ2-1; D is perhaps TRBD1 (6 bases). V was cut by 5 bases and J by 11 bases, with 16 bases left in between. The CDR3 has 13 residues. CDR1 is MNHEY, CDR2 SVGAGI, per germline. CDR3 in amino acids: CASSQRQVGKQFF. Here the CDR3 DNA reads TGTGCCAGCAGTCAACGACAGGTGGGTAAGCAGTTCTTC.

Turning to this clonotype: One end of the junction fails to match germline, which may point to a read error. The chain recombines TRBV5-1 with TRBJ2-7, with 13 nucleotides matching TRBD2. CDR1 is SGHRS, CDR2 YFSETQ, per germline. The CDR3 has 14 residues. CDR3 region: CSSSLTSGRYELYF. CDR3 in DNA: TGCTCCAGCAGCTTGACTAGCGGGAGGTACGAGCTGTACTTC.